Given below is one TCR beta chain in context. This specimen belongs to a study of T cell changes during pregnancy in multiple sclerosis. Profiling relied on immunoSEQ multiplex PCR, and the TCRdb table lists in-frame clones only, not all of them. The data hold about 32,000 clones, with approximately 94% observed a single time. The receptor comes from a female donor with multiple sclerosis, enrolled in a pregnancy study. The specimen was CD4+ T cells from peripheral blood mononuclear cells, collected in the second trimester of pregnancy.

The CDR3 DNA sequence: TGTGCCAGCAGCTCCCGGACTAGCGGGAGCGCAGATACGCAGTATTTT. Protein sequence: CASSSRTSGSADTQYF. The chain combines TRBV11-2 with TRBJ2-3; 13 nucleotides agree with TRBD2. Germline CDR1 is SGHAT and CDR2 is FQNNGV. J lost 4 bases, V lost 4 bases, and 5 bases had no gene match. The length of the CDR3 is 16 residues.